A selection of T cell receptor beta chains follows, all from one sample in a study of blood T cell repertoires in COVID-19. The data were produced by immunoSEQ multiplex PCR, yet TCRdb's version contains in-frame clones alone and is incomplete. The sample carries 150,000 or so clones, about 89% recorded once. The source material was peripheral blood. Source of these receptors: a woman aged 70-85 years with COVID-19, enrolled during active disease. CDR3s include the opening cysteine and the closing phenylalanine or tryptophan. A D gene is named only where the DNA matches it firmly. A clone size is listed for some rows: how often the clone was seen (once, few, many), or a class if it is expanded.

TRBV7-2	.	few	TRBJ1-5	TGTGCCAGCAGCTTAAAGGGGGGGCGCCAGCCCCAGCATTTT	CASSLKGGRQPQHF
TRBV6-5	.	.	TRBJ2-7	TGTGCCAGCAGCCGAGGAGAGGCCTACGAGCAGTACTTC	CASSRGEAYEQYF
TRBV23-1	.	.	TRBJ1-1	TGCGCCATCCCCGCCAGGGCGAAGGGGAACACTGAAGCTTTCTTT	CAIPARAKGNTEAFF
TRBV19	.	.	TRBJ1-1	TGTGCCAGTAGTAGTTTTGGAGTAGGAAGGAGGAACACTGAAGCTTTCTTT	CASSSFGVGRRNTEAFF
TRBV5-1	TRBD1	.	TRBJ1-2	TGCGCCAGCAGCGTTGACAGGGGGAACTATGGCTACACCTTC	CASSVDRGNYGYTF
TRBV28	TRBD1	.	TRBJ2-5	TGTGCCAGCAGTTCCCGACAGGGAGTCGAGACCCAGTACTTC	CASSSRQGVETQYF
TRBV5-1	.	.	TRBJ1-6	TGCGCCAGCAGCTTTGGGGGCCAGATTTCACCCCTCCACTTT	CASSFGGQISPLHF
TRBV3-1/TRBV3-2	.	few	TRBJ1-3	TGTGCCAGCAGCCAAGACCGACAGAGCCCTCACGAAAACACCATATATTTT	CASSQDRQSPHENTIYF
TRBV5-4	.	once	TRBJ1-4	TGTGCCAGCAGCCTGACAGCCACTAATGAAAAACTGTTTTTT	CASSLTATNEKLFF
TRBV10-3	.	.	TRBJ2-1	TGTGCCACAGTAGGGGTATCGGTACCGAATGAGCAGTTCTTC	CATVGVSVPNEQFF
TRBV5-1	.	.	TRBJ1-4	TGCGCCAGCGGGACGACGGGACTAAATGAAAAACTGTTTTTT	CASGTTGLNEKLFF
TRBV9	.	few	TRBJ2-2	TGTGCCAGCAGCGGCTTACAGGGCCCCACCGGGGAGCTGTTTTTT	CASSGLQGPTGELFF
TRBV27	.	once	TRBJ2-7	TGTGCCAGCAGTTTATCGGGGGGGGCCTACTACGAGCAGTACTTC	CASSLSGGAYYEQYF
TRBV6-5	.	.	TRBJ2-1	TGTGCCAGCAGGGTCAGGGTTGACAATGAGCAGTTCTTC	CASRVRVDNEQFF
TRBV7-9	.	.	TRBJ2-7	TGTGCCAGCAGCTTAGATGTGTCAGAGCAGTACTTC	CASSLDVSEQYF
TRBV29-1	.	.	TRBJ2-3	TGCAGCGTTGAATTGAGGGGGGGAACAGATACGCAGTATTTT	CSVELRGGTDTQYF
TRBV10-1	.	.	TRBJ1-1	TGCGCCAGCAGCGGAGGACCGATGAACACTGAAGCTTTCTTT	CASSGGPMNTEAFF
TRBV18	.	.	TRBJ2-3	TGTGCCAGCTCACCAGGGATGCAGGGAACAGATACGCAGTATTTT	CASSPGMQGTDTQYF
TRBV27	.	.	TRBJ2-7	TGTGCCAGCACCCCTTTTGGGGGCTTAATGGAGTACTTC	CASTPFGGLMEYF
TRBV2	.	.	TRBJ2-2	TGTGCCAGCAACCTCCGGGCCCTCGGGACTCCTAAGCCCCAGGACACCGGGGAGCTGTTTTTT	CASNLRALGTPKPQDTGELFF
TRBV3-1/TRBV3-2	.	.	TRBJ1-2	TGTGCCAGCACCCAGGGGAGTATTTTTAACTATGGCTACACCTTC	CASTQGSIFNYGYTF
TRBV19	TRBD2	once	TRBJ2-5	TGTGCCAGTAGTTCCGGGACTAGCAGGGAGACCCAGTACTTC	CASSSGTSRETQYF
TRBV2	TRBD1	.	TRBJ2-7	TGTGCCAACGCGATGGGACAGACCTACGAGCAGTACTTC	CANAMGQTYEQYF
TRBV5-4	.	.	TRBJ2-7	TGTGCCAGCAGCCGAGGCGACAGCGCCAAGCAGCAGTACTTC	CASSRGDSAKQQYF
TRBV18	TRBD2	.	TRBJ2-3	TGTGCCAGCTCACCACTAGCGGGGGCCCTGCTAGACCGCACAGATACGCAGTATTTT	CASSPLAGALLDRTDTQYF
TRBV19	.	.	TRBJ2-7	TGTGCCAGTAGCACCTCCGGCGAGCAGTACTTC	CASSTSGEQYF
TRBV7-9	TRBD1	.	TRBJ1-3	TGTGCCAGCACTCGGGACAGCGGAAACACCATATATTTT	CASTRDSGNTIYF